Shown below are 5 T cell receptor beta chains from a single sample sequenced in a study of sequential checkpoint blockade in melanoma. Clones were sequenced by immunoSEQ multiplex PCR, and TCRdb holds only the in-frame ones, with some missing. This repertoire shows 5,000 to 7,500 clones, 45% to 55% found once; its top ten account for 35% to 50%. Regarding treatment: randomized to nivolumab then ipilimumab (arm A) or the reverse (arm B). Source: CD8+ T cells sorted from blood (inferred from file names), taken from a patient given nivolumab and ipilimumab in sequence. These TCRs come from a human donor with melanoma.

V gene TRBV19 combines with J gene TRBJ2-7, with D possibly being TRBD2 (5 bases). Trimming removed 5 bases from V and 2 bases from J, with 10 bases in between. CDR3 length equals 13 residues. The germline CDR1 and CDR2 sequences are LNHDA and SQIVND (reference sequence). Here the CDR3 reads CASSWAGPYEQYF. The CDR3 bases are TGTGCCAGTAGTTGGGCGGGTCCCTACGAGCAGTACTTC.

This clone was observed once. This chain connects TRBV19 to TRBJ2-6; 13 bases fit TRBD2. Germline assignment: CDR1 LNHDA and CDR2 SQIVND (reference sequence). J gave up 1 base and V 6 bases, and 3 bases lay outside the gene matches. The CDR3 is 17 amino acids. The CDR3 here is CASSPGLAGSGANVLTF. The CDR3 nucleotides read TGTGCCAGTAGCCCGGGACTAGCGGGATCTGGGGCCAACGTCCTGACTTTC. The full variable domain, its missing parts supplied by reference TRBV19 and TRBJ2-6, is DGGITQSPKYLFRKEGQNVTLSCEQNLNHDAMYWYRQDPGQGLRLIYYSQIVNDFQKGDIAEGYSVSREKKESFPLTVTSAQKNPTAFYLCASSPGLAGSGANVLTFGAGSRLTVL.

The rearrangement joins TRBV4-3 to TRBJ2-6, with 7 bases identical to TRBD2. Germline CDR1 is LGHNA and CDR2 is YSLEER. V trimming: 4 bases; J trimming: 0 bases; junction bases outside the gene matches: 12. CDR3 size: 19 residues. CDR3 loop: CASSPYGGGASSGANVLTF. For the CDR3, the DNA is TGCGCCAGCAGCCCCTACGGGGGAGGGGCGAGCTCTGGGGCCAACGTCCTGACTTTC.

This clone appeared once. The chain has TRBV4-3 and TRBJ2-7, with 11 bases matching TRBD1. The junction had 3 bases not matched to a gene; V was cut back by 2 bases and J by 6 bases. The CDR3 length is 14 residues. The V gene's germline CDR1 is LGHNA and CDR2 YSLEER. The CDR3 protein is CASSQRDRGSEQYF. The CDR3 bases are TGCGCCAGCAGCCAAAGGGACAGGGGGAGCGAGCAGTACTTC.

The chain employs TRBV27 and TRBJ2-7, with TRBD1 matching 8 bases. Germline trimming cut 3 bases from V and 5 bases from J; bases unmatched to any gene: 6. This CDR3 comprises 14 residues. Looked up from germline, CDR1 is MNHEY and CDR2 is SMNVEV (reference sequence). The CDR3 DNA is TGTGCCAGCAGTTTGTTCAGGGGGCTCAACGAGCAGTACTTC. This codes for CASSLFRGLNEQYF.